This TCR beta chain was observed in a study of graft-versus-host responses after intestinal transplantation. Background on the study: All recipients were transplanted with multivisceral, liver-intestinal, or isolated intestinal grafts.

Worth noting for this clone: The target antigen is unknown.

The assay was immunoSEQ multiplex PCR, and TCRdb's table has in-frame clones only and misses some. This sample has some 97,000 clones; roughly 87% occur once, and the top ten carry around 0.98%. Germline lookup yields CDR1 SGHRS and CDR2 YFSETQ. V lost 4 bases, J lost 3 bases, and 6 bases stayed unmatched. This CDR3 has 14 residues. Whole-study findings and limits: Levels of circulating GvH clones at their peak were associated with early post-transplant HvG declines. Recipient-marrow GvH clones were detected, some having first appeared in ileum or blood. Elevated graft-versus-host to host-versus-graft clonal ratios in allografts were recorded for patients with graft-donor T cell macrochimerism.

The sequencing used unstimulated CD4+ T cells sorted from spleen or lymph node cells, collected before transplant. The sequence derives from a human donor who was the organ donor for an intestinal transplant. The V and J genes are TRBV5-1 and TRBJ2-7, with TRBD2 matching 8 bases. The CDR3 region is CASSRSGDFYEQYF. The DNA of the CDR3 is TGCGCCAGCAGCCGTAGCGGGGATTTCTACGAGCAGTACTTC.